A selection of T cell receptor beta chains follows, all from one sample in a study of T cells expressing NK-cell markers. TCRdb re-called the 5' RACE reads and gives one entry per CDR3 protein, without DNA. Its listing shows around 550,000 distinct CDR3 sequences. Sequencing was performed on blood T cells: a sorted CD56 or NKG2C T cell subset, CD4+ or CD8+ T cells, or bulk PBMC T cells (not recorded which). Every receptor here comes from a man aged 18 to 30 in good health. Both conserved end residues are part of each CDR3.

v_gene	j_gene	CDR3aa
TRBV29-1	TRBJ2-1	CSVPPETDNEQFF
TRBV9	TRBJ2-3	CASSTAGAAGDTQYF
TRBV5-1	TRBJ2-7	CASSPTASGEQYF
TRBV28	TRBJ2-5	CASSLYFVGGKEETQYF
TRBV12-3/TRBV12-4	TRBJ1-6	CASSLARQGGSPLHF
TRBV11-2	TRBJ2-1	CASVPPGGLYNEQFF
TRBV12-3/TRBV12-4	TRBJ2-2	CASNNRLRHTGELFF
TRBV15	TRBJ2-4	CATSRDLNSGNIQYF
TRBV6-2/TRBV6-3	TRBJ1-1	CASSYSIGRAVKMNTEAFF
TRBV6-1	TRBJ2-1	CASSGLGGGHNEQFF
TRBV14	TRBJ2-2	CASSLNRTGWMAGELFF
TRBV29-1	TRBJ2-5	CSVVPSARETQYF
TRBV7-2	TRBJ2-1	CASSSREDHSYNEQFF
TRBV20-1	TRBJ1-3	CSARDRNSQNTIYF
TRBV5-5	TRBJ2-2	CASNRGTNTGELFF
TRBV6-2/TRBV6-3	TRBJ2-2	CASRKNRNTGELFF
TRBV6-1	TRBJ1-2	CASSELRQVYGYTF
TRBV12-3/TRBV12-4	TRBJ2-5	CASRRDWTETQYF
TRBV5-1	TRBJ2-1	CASSLDRGEQFF
TRBV10-3	TRBJ2-2	CAISEDLTRTGELFF
TRBV15	TRBJ2-3	CATSVAREPHTQYF
TRBV5-6	TRBJ2-1	CASSLGGDWGYNEQFF
TRBV29-1	TRBJ2-1	CSVDRSINEQFF
TRBV20-1	TRBJ2-1	CSAPNVGAHNEQFF
TRBV12-3/TRBV12-4	TRBJ1-1	CASSLEAGGGSTEAFF
TRBV5-1	TRBJ2-1	CASSADREPSGEQFF
TRBV4-1	TRBJ2-3	CASSSSPGQRSSTDTQYF
TRBV20-1	TRBJ2-2	CSAMFGVPGELFF
TRBV29-1	TRBJ2-5	CSVEDLSMETQYF
TRBV4-3	TRBJ2-7	CASSQETPGEQYF
TRBV11-1	TRBJ1-4	CASSPSGTLLLIEKLFF
TRBV29-1	TRBJ2-3	CSGAGTDTQYF
TRBV5-1	TRBJ2-7	CASSPGAASYEQYF
TRBV18	TRBJ2-5	CASSPQEKETQYF
TRBV20-1	TRBJ2-3	CSAILPGRLTDTQYF
TRBV29-1	TRBJ1-1	CSAPENAEAFF
TRBV7-3	TRBJ2-3	CASSPLGGSDTQYF
TRBV11-2	TRBJ2-3	CASSKTSLAQYF
TRBV5-1	TRBJ2-3	CASSLWGSGSRGDTQYF
TRBV7-2	TRBJ2-1	CASSLRQTDAYNEQFF
TRBV4-2	TRBJ2-3	CASSQWETSGGTDTQYF
TRBV7-8	TRBJ2-1	CASSLSAGAYNEQFF
TRBV28	TRBJ1-1	CASSSYFGERSTEAFF
TRBV12-3/TRBV12-4	TRBJ2-5	CASSSGGNRVVETQYF
TRBV28	TRBJ2-1	CASSFDPSGKRDEQFF
TRBV3-1	TRBJ1-1	CASRAGQGNTEAFF
TRBV12-3/TRBV12-4	TRBJ2-3	CASSFGVSARPSTDTQYF
TRBV7-6	TRBJ2-1	CASSPRTSGRNEQFF
TRBV29-1	TRBJ1-1	CSVDQNVKNTEAFF
TRBV7-2	TRBJ2-1	CASSLAGLATASEQFF
TRBV6-2/TRBV6-3	TRBJ2-2	CASSLTGGANTGELFF
TRBV20-1	TRBJ2-7	CSASQPGQGGYEQYF
TRBV9	TRBJ2-7	CASSVGDSGASYEQYF